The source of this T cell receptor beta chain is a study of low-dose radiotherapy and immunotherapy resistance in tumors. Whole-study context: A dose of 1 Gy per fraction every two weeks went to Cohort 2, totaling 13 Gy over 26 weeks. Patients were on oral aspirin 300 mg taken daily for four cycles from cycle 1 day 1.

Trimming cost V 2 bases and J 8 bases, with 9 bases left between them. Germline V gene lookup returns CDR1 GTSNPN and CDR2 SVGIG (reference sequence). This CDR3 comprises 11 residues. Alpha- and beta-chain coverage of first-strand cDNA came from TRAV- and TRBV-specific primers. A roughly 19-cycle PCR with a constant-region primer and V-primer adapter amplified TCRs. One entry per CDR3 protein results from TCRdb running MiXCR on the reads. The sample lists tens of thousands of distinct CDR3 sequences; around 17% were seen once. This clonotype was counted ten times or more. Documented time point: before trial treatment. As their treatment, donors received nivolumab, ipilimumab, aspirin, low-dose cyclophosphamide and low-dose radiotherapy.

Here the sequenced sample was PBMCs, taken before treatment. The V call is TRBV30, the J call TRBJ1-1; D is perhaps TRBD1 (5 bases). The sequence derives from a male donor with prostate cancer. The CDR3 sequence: CAWSPGTEAFF. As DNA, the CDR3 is TGTGCCTGGAGTCCCGGGACCGAAGCTTTCTTT.